The present TCR beta chain was sequenced within a study of blood T cell repertoires in COVID-19. Background on the study: Material from acute and convalescent COVID-19 was sourced from the United States, Italy and Spain.

The CDR3 covers 15 residues. Deletions cut 4 bases from V and 0 bases from J, with 13 bases between. The germline V gene encodes CDR1 SGHTA and CDR2 FQGTGA. In the original processing: Cell counts per sample came from amplifying reference gene primers. Repertoires were generated with immunoSEQ multiplex PCR, while TCRdb's copy carries only in-frame clones and drops some. Clone size and V and J calls were adopted from that table, with D and trimming inferred from the DNA. The profile shows about 110,000 clones, more than 80% of them singletons. The source is a man aged 40-49 years with active or convalescent COVID-19. J is TRBJ2-7 and V is TRBV7-3; TRBD1 might be the D (6 bases). What was sequenced was peripheral blood. Written as DNA, the CDR3 is TGTGCCAGCAGCTCTCGCACAGGGAGCTCCTACGAGCAGTACTTC. Translated: CASSSRTGSSYEQYF.